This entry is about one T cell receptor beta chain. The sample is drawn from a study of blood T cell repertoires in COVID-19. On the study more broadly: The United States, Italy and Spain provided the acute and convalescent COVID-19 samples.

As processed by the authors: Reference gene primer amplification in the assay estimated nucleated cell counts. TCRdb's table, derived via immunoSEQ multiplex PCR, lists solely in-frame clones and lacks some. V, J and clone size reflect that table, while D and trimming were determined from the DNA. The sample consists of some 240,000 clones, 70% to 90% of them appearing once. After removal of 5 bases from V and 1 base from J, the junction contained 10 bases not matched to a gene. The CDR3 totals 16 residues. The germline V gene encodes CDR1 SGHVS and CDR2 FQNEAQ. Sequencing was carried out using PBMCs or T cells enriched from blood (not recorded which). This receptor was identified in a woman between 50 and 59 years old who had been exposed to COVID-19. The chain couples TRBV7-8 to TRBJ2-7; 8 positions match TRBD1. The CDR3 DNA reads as TGTGCCAGCAGCCCAAAACGGGACAGGCCTTCCTACGAGCAGTACTTC. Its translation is CASSPKRDRPSYEQYF.